Shown below are 17 T cell receptor beta chains from a single sample sequenced in a study of blood T cell repertoires in COVID-19. The assay was immunoSEQ multiplex PCR, and TCRdb's table has in-frame clones only and misses some. Altogether 150,000 or so clones are present, roughly 80% being singletons, with the ten largest covering 3% to 5%. The source material was peripheral blood. The receptors stem from a woman in her fifties or sixties with acute or convalescent COVID-19.

J is TRBJ2-1 and V is TRBV18; possibly TRBD1 for D (6 bases). Germline CDR1 KGHSH, CDR2 LQKENI. Trimming cost V 1 base and J 4 bases, with 11 bases left between them. This CDR3 is built from 15 residues. The CDR3 nucleotides are TGTGCCAGCTCACCACGGGACAAGGGTTACAATGAGCAGTTCTTC. This codes for CASSPRDKGYNEQFF.

The chain couples TRBV9 to TRBJ2-1; 7 bases fit TRBD2. The CDR3 covers 16 residues. CDR1 SGDLS and CDR2 YYNGEE come from the germline V gene. The V segment lost 6 bases and the J segment 4 bases; nucleotides outside the gene matches: 13. The CDR3 is CASNLSGTFRYNEQFF. CDR3 bases: TGTGCCAGCAACCTGAGCGGGACTTTTAGATACAATGAGCAGTTCTTC.

V and J are TRBV7-2 and TRBJ1-1; 9 nucleotides align to TRBD1. The germline V gene encodes CDR1 SGHTA and CDR2 FQGNSA. The length of the CDR3 is 15 residues. V shed 6 bases, J shed 0 bases, and the junction held 5 bases outside the gene matches. The CDR3 region is CASRSTGGMNTEAFF. In DNA, the CDR3 is TGTGCCAGCAGATCGACAGGGGGGATGAACACTGAAGCTTTCTTT.

The J gene is TRBJ2-7, the V gene TRBV5-5; a weak D match, TRBD2 (5 bases). Germline V gives CDR1 SGHKS, CDR2 YYEKEE (reference sequence). Trimming removed 4 bases at V and 0 bases at J, with 8 bases between. This CDR3 has 13 amino acids. In DNA form, the CDR3 reads TGTGCCAGCAGCACCGGGGACTCCTACGAGCAGTACTTC. It yields the protein CASSTGDSYEQYF.

J is TRBJ2-7 and V is TRBV4-1, with 8 bases identical to TRBD2. This CDR3 has 16 residues. The V gene end was trimmed by 1 base and the J gene end by 4 bases; junction bases not matched to a gene: 9. Germline V gives CDR1 MGHRA, CDR2 YSYEKL. CDR3 loop: CASSQVEREPVYEQYF. The CDR3 coding sequence is TGCGCCAGCAGCCAAGTTGAGCGGGAGCCGGTATACGAGCAGTACTTC.

The rearrangement links TRBV30 to TRBJ2-7; a possible D gene is TRBD1 (5 bases). The V gene's germline CDR1 is GTSNPN and CDR2 SVGIG (reference sequence). V lost 2 bases and J 6 bases, leaving 23 bases between the germline ends. The CDR3 is 16 residues long. The CDR3 spells CAWSITGSIISGEQYF. The CDR3 DNA is TGTGCCTGGAGTATCACAGGTTCAATAATCTCGGGCGAGCAGTACTTC.

This rearrangement joins TRBV30 to TRBJ1-6; D is perhaps TRBD1 (5 bases). Germline loops: CDR1 GTSNPN, CDR2 SVGIG (reference sequence). The CDR3 loop spans 15 amino acids. V lost 1 base and J lost 9, with 16 bases in between. The CDR3 is CAWSGGGVLSSPLHF. DNA of the CDR3: TGTGCCTGGAGTGGTGGGGGGGTATTGAGTTCACCCCTCCACTTT.

The V and J genes are TRBV3-1 (or the pseudogene TRBV3-2) and TRBJ2-1, with 12 bases identical to TRBD1. CDR1 is LGHDT, CDR2 YNNKEL, per germline (reference sequence). The CDR3 has 21 residues. V trimming: 0 bases; J trimming: 7 bases; junction bases outside the gene matches: 19. The CDR3 coding sequence is TGTGCCAGCAGCCAAGATTACAGTAACATTGTGGGGACAGGGGGCAGGAATGAGCAGTTCTTC. This sequence encodes CASSQDYSNIVGTGGRNEQFF.

This chain links TRBV10-1 with TRBJ2-2; D is ambiguous. V lost 2 bases and J lost 3, with 4 bases in between. The CDR3 runs to 13 residues. Germline values: CDR1 WNHNN, CDR2 SYGVQD (reference sequence). CDR3 in amino acids: CASSEEYTGELFF. The CDR3 coding sequence is TGCGCCAGCAGTGAGGAGTACACCGGGGAGCTGTTTTTT.

The CDR3 region has the DNA TGTGCCAGCAGCCAAGATCTAGCGGGAGGGGAGCAGTTCTTC. It yields the protein CASSQDLAGGEQFF. The genes are TRBV4-2 and TRBJ2-1; 12 nucleotides align to TRBD2. The CDR3 loop spans 14 amino acids. Germline-derived CDR1 and CDR2 are LGHNA and YNFKEQ. V lost 0 bases to trimming and J lost 10 bases; unmatched junction nucleotides: 1.

The gene calls are TRBV9 and TRBJ2-2; 10 nucleotides align to TRBD2. The germline CDR1 and CDR2 sequences are SGDLS and YYNGEE. This CDR3 has 15 amino acids. J was trimmed by 6 bases and V by 1 base; bases with no gene match: 3. The CDR3 reads CASSVSGRASGELFF. CDR3 sequence (DNA): TGTGCCAGCAGCGTAAGCGGGAGGGCTTCCGGGGAGCTGTTTTTT.

The CDR3 spells CASRPAGSKDYGYTF. The DNA of the CDR3 is TGTGCCAGCCGGCCGGCGGGATCTAAGGACTATGGCTACACCTTC. The chain is built from TRBV6-5 and TRBJ1-2; D gene unclear. Per the germline V gene, CDR1 is MNHEY and CDR2 is SVGAGI. The CDR3 covers 15 residues. Trimming stripped 8 bases from V and 3 bases from J, with 19 bases between.

This clone has more than one count but fewer than ten. The gene calls are TRBV2 and TRBJ2-7, with a possible D match to TRBD2 (7 bases). The CDR3 is 12 amino acids. Trimming took off 9 bases at V and 6 bases at J, with 15 bases between the two ends. Germline V gene data show CDR1 as SNHLY and CDR2 as FYNNEI. The CDR3 DNA follows: TGTGCCAGTTCGGGGGGCCTGAGCGAGCAGTACTTC. Protein: CASSGGLSEQYF.

This sequence joins TRBV11-2 and TRBJ2-5; no firm D call. Trimming took 5 bases from V and 2 from J, leaving 9 bases between them. The germline CDR1 and CDR2 sequences are SGHAT and FQNNGV. This CDR3 contains 13 residues. This chain's CDR3 is CASSLRPQETQYF. CDR3 DNA: TGTGCCAGCAGCCTGCGCCCGCAAGAGACCCAGTACTTC.

The DNA for the CDR3 is TGCGCCAGCAGCCCTGGGGGCGGGAACTATGGCTACACCTTC. As protein: CASSPGGGNYGYTF. The chain employs TRBV5-1 and TRBJ1-2; TRBD1 is a possible D gene (6 bases). The CDR3 sequence is 14 residues long. Germline CDR1 and CDR2: SGHRS and YFSETQ. Trimming took 4 bases from V and 2 from J, leaving 12 bases between them.

Only one count was recorded for this clone. This sequence joins TRBV7-2 and TRBJ2-7; weak D call: TRBD1 (7 bases). Germline V CDR1 and CDR2: SGHTA, FQGNSA. The CDR3 has 16 amino acids. The V and J ends lost 2 bases and 3 bases respectively, with 17 bases between them. The CDR3 sequence: CASSLPPAGQFYEQYF. Here the CDR3 DNA reads TGTGCCAGCAGCTTACCCCCGGCGGGACAGTTCTACGAGCAGTACTTC.

The V call is TRBV28, the J call TRBJ2-5; no clear D gene. Between the trimmed V and J ends, which lost 4 bases and 1 base, there was a span of 10 bases. The germline V gene has CDR1 MDHEN and CDR2 SYDVKM. The CDR3 has 14 residues. CDR3 loop: CASSSSGRQETQYF. The CDR3 DNA follows: TGTGCCAGCAGTTCGTCAGGCCGCCAAGAGACCCAGTACTTC.